This T cell receptor (beta chain) was found in a study of beta chain features in type 1 diabetes. Investigators reverse transcribed all isolated RNA, so they sequenced expressed TCRB transcripts. Measured with immunoSEQ multiplex PCR; TCRdb has only the in-frame clones, and not every one. The sample includes 200,000 to 250,000 clones, roughly 14% of them seen just once. For this clone: The antigen is not known.

Whole-study findings and limits: VDJ junctions in type 1 diabetes patients carried more deletions and fewer insertions.

Stem cell-like memory, regulatory, central memory and naive CD4+ cells were sorted via CD45RO/CCR7/CD25/CD127/CD95/CD27. Germline V CDR1 and CDR2: LGHNT, FRNRAP. J gave up 2 bases and V 4 bases, and 20 bases lay outside the gene matches. This CDR3 region has 21 residues. The clonotype originates from a middle-aged woman in good health. The chain joins TRBV12-5 to TRBJ2-3; the match to TRBD2 covers 11 bases. The specimen was naive CD4+ T cells from blood. CDR3 sequence reads: CASGSAKLAGDYQGATDTQYF. The CDR3 region has the DNA TGTGCTAGTGGTTCCGCCAAACTAGCGGGGGATTACCAGGGGGCCACAGATACGCAGTATTTT.